The 2 T cell receptor beta chains reported below all come from one sample, sequenced in a study of T cells in tuberculosis. Measured with immunoSEQ multiplex PCR; TCRdb has only the in-frame clones, and not every one. The sample carries 88,000 or so clones, roughly 93% recorded once. Thawed, overnight-rested PBMC were stained with GMM-loaded CD1B tetramer, viability dye and anti-CD3, then sorted. CD1B tetramers were loaded with Rhodococcus equi-derived C32 glucose monomycolate. The material sequenced was CD1b-GMM tetramer-negative cells sorted from PBMCs. The receptors were gathered from an adult woman with latent tuberculosis.

The chain couples TRBV5-5 to TRBJ2-7; tentative D call: TRBD1 (6 bases). The CDR3 runs to 14 residues. V was cut by 0 bases and J by 2 bases, with 9 bases left in between. Germline CDR1 SGHKS, CDR2 YYEKEE (reference sequence). DNA for the CDR3: TGTGCCAGCAGCTTGGACAGGGCGGCCTACGAGCAGTACTTC. This gives the protein CASSLDRAAYEQYF.

This chain links TRBV20-1 with TRBJ2-3; TRBD1 is a possible D gene (6 bases). There are 11 residues in the CDR3. V was pared by 5 bases and J by 6 bases, with 9 bases between. Germline V lookup: CDR1 DFQATT, CDR2 SNEGSKA (reference sequence). CDR3 DNA sequence: TGCAGTGCTTACAGGGTGGATACGCAGTATTTT. It is translated as CSAYRVDTQYF.